This T cell receptor beta chain was captured by sequencing in a study of Ad26.COV2.S vaccination and SARS-CoV-2 variants. CDR1 is SGHAT and CDR2 is FQNNGV in the germline V gene. The CDR3 has 13 residues. Trimming removed 6 bases at V and 6 bases at J, with 11 bases between. Sample treatment: about 20 received Ad26.COV2.S at low or high dose, single or two shots; about 5 received placebo; per-sample allocation not given. All samples were drawn on day 63, counting from the first vaccine or placebo injection. Recruitment in Boston yielded a donor of adult age, 18-55 years. Only in-frame clones appear in the TCRdb table, and some are missing; sequencing was by immunoSEQ multiplex PCR. The table records some 340,000 clones, roughly 80% of them present only once.

This sequence was found in a person aged 18 to 59 who received the Ad26.COV2.S COVID-19 vaccine or a placebo. This specimen was peripheral blood, taken in a trial of Ad26.COV2.S vaccine versus placebo. The rearrangement links TRBV11-2 to TRBJ1-4; weak D call: TRBD1 (6 bases). CDR3 sequence (DNA): TGTGCCAGCAGTACAGGGCAGGATGAAAAACTGTTTTTT. This codes for CASSTGQDEKLFF.